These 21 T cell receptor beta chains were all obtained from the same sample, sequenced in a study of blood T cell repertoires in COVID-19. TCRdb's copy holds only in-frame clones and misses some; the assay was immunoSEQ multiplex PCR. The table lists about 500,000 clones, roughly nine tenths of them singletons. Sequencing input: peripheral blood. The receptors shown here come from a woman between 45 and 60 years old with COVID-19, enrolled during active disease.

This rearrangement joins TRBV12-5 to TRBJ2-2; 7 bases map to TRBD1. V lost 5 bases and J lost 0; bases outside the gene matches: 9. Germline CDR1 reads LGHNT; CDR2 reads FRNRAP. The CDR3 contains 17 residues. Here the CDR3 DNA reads TGTGCTAGTGGTACCCAACGGGACAGTTCGAACACCGGGGAGCTGTTTTTT. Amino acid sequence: CASGTQRDSSNTGELFF.

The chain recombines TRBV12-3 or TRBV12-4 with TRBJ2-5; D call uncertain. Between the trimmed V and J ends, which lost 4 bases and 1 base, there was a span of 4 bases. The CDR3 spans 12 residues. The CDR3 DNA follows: TGTGCCAGCAGTTGGGCCCAAGAGACCCAGTACTTC. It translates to CASSWAQETQYF.

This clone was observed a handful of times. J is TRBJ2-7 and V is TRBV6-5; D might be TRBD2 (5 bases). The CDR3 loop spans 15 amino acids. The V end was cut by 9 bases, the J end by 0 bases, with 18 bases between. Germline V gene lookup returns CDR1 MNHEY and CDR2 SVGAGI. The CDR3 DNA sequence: TGTGCCAGTAGCCCCAGCGGCACCCACTCCTACGAGCAGTACTTC. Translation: CASSPSGTHSYEQYF.

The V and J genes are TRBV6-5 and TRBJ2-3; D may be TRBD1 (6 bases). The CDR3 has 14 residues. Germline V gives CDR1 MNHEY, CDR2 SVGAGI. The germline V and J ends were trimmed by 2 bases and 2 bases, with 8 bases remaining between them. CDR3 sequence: CASSYRTVTDTQYF. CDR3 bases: TGTGCCAGCAGTTACCGGACAGTCACAGATACGCAGTATTTT.

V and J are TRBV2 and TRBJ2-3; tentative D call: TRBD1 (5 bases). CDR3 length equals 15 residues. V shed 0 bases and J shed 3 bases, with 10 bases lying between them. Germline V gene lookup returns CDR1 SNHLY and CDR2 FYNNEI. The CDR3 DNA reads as TGTGCCAGCAGTGAAGCGCTTCAGGGAACAGATACGCAGTATTTT. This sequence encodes CASSEALQGTDTQYF.

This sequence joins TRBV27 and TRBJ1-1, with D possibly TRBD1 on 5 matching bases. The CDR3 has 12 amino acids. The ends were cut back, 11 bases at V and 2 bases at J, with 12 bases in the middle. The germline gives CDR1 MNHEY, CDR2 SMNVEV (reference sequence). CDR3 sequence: CAGRQFNTEAFF. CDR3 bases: TGTGCCGGACGACAGTTTAACACTGAAGCTTTCTTT.

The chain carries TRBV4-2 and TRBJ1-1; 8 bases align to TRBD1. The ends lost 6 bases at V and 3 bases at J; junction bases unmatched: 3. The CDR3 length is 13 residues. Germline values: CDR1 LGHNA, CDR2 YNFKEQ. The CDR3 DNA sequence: TGTGCCAGCAGGGACAGGGTTGACACTGAAGCTTTCTTT. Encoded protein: CASRDRVDTEAFF.

Here the CDR3 DNA reads TGCGCCAGCAGTCCCGGGGTGGGCACTGAAGCTTTCTTT. Amino acids: CASSPGVGTEAFF. The rearrangement links TRBV5-1 to TRBJ1-1, with D unresolved. CDR3 size: 13 residues. The V and J ends lost 5 bases and 4 bases respectively, with 12 bases between them. Germline CDR1 SGHRS, CDR2 YFSETQ.

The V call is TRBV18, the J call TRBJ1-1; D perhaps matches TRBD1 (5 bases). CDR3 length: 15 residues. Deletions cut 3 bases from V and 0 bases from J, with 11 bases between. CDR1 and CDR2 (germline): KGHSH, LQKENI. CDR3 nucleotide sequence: TGTGCCAGCTCACCCGGACATTTATTGAACACTGAAGCTTTCTTT. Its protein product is CASSPGHLLNTEAFF.

CDR3: CASSFGLVVKEQFF. Here the CDR3 DNA reads TGTGCCAGCAGCTTCGGACTAGTCGTAAAGGAGCAGTTCTTC. J is TRBJ2-1 and V is TRBV7-2; 7 bases align to TRBD2. This CDR3 is 14 amino acids long. Germline-derived CDR1 and CDR2 are SGHTA and FQGNSA. The J segment lost 10 bases and the V segment lost 3 bases, leaving 9 bases of the junction unmatched.

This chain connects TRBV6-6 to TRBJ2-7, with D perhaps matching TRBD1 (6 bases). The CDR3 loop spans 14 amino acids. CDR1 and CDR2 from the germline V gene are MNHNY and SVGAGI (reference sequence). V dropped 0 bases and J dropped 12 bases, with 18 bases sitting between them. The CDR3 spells CASSYSLGQTNWYF. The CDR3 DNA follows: TGTGCCAGCAGTTACTCGCTTGGACAGACGAACTGGTACTTC.

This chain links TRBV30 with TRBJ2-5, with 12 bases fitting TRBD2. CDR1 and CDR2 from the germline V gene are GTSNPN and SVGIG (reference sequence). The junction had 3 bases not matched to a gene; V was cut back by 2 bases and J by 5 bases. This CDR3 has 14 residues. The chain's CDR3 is CAWSLAGGLETQYF. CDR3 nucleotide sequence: TGTGCCTGGAGTCTAGCGGGGGGGCTGGAGACCCAGTACTTC. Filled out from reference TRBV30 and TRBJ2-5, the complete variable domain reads SQTIHQWPATLVQPVGSPLSLECTVEGTSNPNLYWYRQAAGRGLQLLFYSVGIGQISSEVPQNLSASRPQDRQFILSSKKLLLSDSGFYLCAWSLAGGLETQYFGPGTRLLVL.

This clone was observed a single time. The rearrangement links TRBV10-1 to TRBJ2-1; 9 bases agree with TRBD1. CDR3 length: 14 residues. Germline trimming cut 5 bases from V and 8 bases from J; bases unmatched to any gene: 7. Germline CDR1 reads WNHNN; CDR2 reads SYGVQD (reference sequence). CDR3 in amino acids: CASSHYRGPDEQFF. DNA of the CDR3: TGCGCCAGCAGTCATTACAGGGGGCCCGATGAGCAGTTCTTC.

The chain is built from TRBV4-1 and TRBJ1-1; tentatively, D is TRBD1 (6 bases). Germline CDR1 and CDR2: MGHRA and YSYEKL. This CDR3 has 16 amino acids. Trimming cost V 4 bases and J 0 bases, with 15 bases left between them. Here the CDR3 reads CASSPLQGGLNTEAFF. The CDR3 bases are TGCGCCAGCAGCCCCCTACAGGGCGGCTTGAACACTGAAGCTTTCTTT.

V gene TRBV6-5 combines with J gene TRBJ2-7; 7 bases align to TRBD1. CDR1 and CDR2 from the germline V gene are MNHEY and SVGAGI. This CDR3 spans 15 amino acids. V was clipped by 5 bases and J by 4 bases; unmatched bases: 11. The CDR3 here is CASSLLNRGGYEQYF. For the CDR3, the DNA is TGTGCCAGCAGTCTACTTAACAGGGGTGGTTACGAGCAGTACTTC.

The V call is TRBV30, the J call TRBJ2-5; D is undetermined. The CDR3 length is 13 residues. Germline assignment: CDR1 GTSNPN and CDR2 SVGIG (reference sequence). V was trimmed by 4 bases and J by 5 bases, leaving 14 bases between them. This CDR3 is CAWTSFVRETQYF. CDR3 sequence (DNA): TGTGCCTGGACCTCCTTTGTCCGGGAGACCCAGTACTTC.

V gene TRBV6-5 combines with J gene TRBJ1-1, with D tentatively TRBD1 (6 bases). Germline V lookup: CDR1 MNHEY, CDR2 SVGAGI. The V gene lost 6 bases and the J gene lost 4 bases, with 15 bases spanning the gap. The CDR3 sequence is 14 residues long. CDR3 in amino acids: CASRRVDRSTEAFF. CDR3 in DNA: TGTGCCAGCAGGAGGGTTGACAGGAGCACTGAAGCTTTCTTT.

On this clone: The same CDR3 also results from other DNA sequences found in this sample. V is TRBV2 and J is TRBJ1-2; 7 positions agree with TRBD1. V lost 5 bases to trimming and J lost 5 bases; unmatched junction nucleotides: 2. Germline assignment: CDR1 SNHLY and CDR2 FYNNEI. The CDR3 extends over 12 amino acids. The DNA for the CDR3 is TGTGCCAGCAGTACACAGGGGTATGGCTACACCTTC. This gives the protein CASSTQGYGYTF.

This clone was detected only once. The CDR3 region is CASSPYATGANTGELFF. As DNA, the CDR3 is TGTGCCAGCAGCCCTTACGCAACAGGCGCGAACACCGGGGAGCTGTTTTTT. The chain recombines TRBV9 with TRBJ2-2; a weak D match, TRBD1 (5 bases). Per germline, CDR1 SGDLS and CDR2 YYNGEE. This CDR3 region has 17 residues. V shed 4 bases and J shed 0 bases, with 16 bases lying between them.

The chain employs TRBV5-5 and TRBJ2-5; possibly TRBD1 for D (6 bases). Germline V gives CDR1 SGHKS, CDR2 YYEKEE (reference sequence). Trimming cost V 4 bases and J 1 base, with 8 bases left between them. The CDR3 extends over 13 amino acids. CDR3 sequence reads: CASSLDSQETQYF. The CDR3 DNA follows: TGTGCCAGCAGCCTGGACAGCCAAGAGACCCAGTACTTC.

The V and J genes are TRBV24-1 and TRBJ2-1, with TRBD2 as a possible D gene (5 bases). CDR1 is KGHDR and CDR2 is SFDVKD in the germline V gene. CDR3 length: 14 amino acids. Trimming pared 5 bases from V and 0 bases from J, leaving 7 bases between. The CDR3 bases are TGTGCCACCAGTGGAGGGATCTCCTACAATGAGCAGTTCTTC. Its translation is CATSGGISYNEQFF.